This T cell receptor beta chain emerged from a study of T cell responses to AZD1222 COVID-19 vaccine. Between the trimmed V and J ends, which lost 7 bases and 4 bases, there was a span of 7 bases. CDR1 SNHLY and CDR2 FYNNEI come from the germline V gene. The CDR3 is 11 amino acids. The data were produced by immunoSEQ multiplex PCR, yet TCRdb's version contains in-frame clones alone and is incomplete. This table holds approximately 160,000 clones, 90% found once. A note on this clone: The antigen remains undetermined.

General observations from the study: Spike-spanning, vaccine-associated CD4 TCRs were dominant at 160-218 and 743-854. White British people made up most donors, females outnumbered males, and clonal diversity was possibly underestimated. Baseline seropositivity occurred in only a handful of AZD1222 recipients.

This chain links TRBV2 with TRBJ2-5; D perhaps matches TRBD1 (6 bases). The clonotype comes from an adult in good health. The sample was peripheral blood, taken on day 0 of AZD1222 vaccination. The CDR3 spells CASKQGETQYF. CDR3 bases: TGTGCCAGCAAACAGGGAGAGACCCAGTACTTC.